These 11 T cell receptor beta chains were sequenced from one sample in a study of a mutant IDH1 vaccine in newly diagnosed glioma. Sample time point: baseline, week 1 (first vaccination visit). The treatment here: pre-vaccination baseline after standard-of-care therapy. The repertoire was sequenced with immunoSEQ multiplex PCR; TCRdb's copy has only in-frame clones and lacks some. The table has about 51,000 clones, more than 60% seen once. Sample: PBMCs, taken from a glioma patient treated with radiotherapy, temozolomide or both. Receptor source: a woman in her thirties or forties with glioma.

The V gene is TRBV5-4, the J gene TRBJ2-3, with 7 bases lining up with TRBD1. V shed 4 bases, J shed 3 bases, and the junction held 11 bases outside the gene matches. The germline CDR1 and CDR2 sequences are SGHNT and YYREEE (reference sequence). This CDR3 region has 16 residues. The CDR3 here is CASSRPRQGVTDTQYF. In DNA, the CDR3 is TGTGCCAGCAGCCGCCCGAGACAGGGAGTGACAGATACGCAGTATTTT.

V is TRBV14 and J is TRBJ1-4; D is undetermined. The germline V gene encodes CDR1 SGHDN and CDR2 FVKESK. The CDR3 loop spans 15 amino acids. V was cut by 0 bases and J by 7 bases, with 12 bases left in between. As DNA, the CDR3 is TGTGCCAGCAGCCAAGACCTGGACTGGCGTGAAAAACTGTTTTTT. Protein: CASSQDLDWREKLFF.

The chain joins TRBV6-5 to TRBJ1-4; D is unclear. Deletions cut 2 bases from V and 8 bases from J, with 15 bases between. The germline V gene has CDR1 MNHEY and CDR2 SVGAGI. The CDR3 has 15 amino acids. For the CDR3, the DNA is TGTGCCAGCAGTTACGAATTGGGTCTAAGGGAAAAACTGTTTTTT. Protein: CASSYELGLREKLFF.

The chain carries TRBV6-6 and TRBJ2-1; no reliable D call. V was cut by 7 bases and J by 4 bases, with 17 bases left in between. CDR1 is MNHNY, CDR2 SVGAGI, per germline (reference sequence). This CDR3 region has 15 residues. The CDR3 DNA reads TGTGCCAGCACCCAAAGTGAACAGCGATACAATGAGCAGTTCTTC. The encoded protein is CASTQSEQRYNEQFF.

This clone was observed a handful of times. The rearrangement joins TRBV10-3 to TRBJ1-1; no clear D gene. The CDR3 has 17 residues. Germline V CDR1 and CDR2: ENHRY, SYGVKD. V was pared by 2 bases and J by 0 bases, with 16 bases between. This chain's CDR3 is CAISELRRGSMNTEAFF. The CDR3 DNA reads as TGTGCCATCAGTGAGCTTCGACGGGGATCCATGAACACTGAAGCTTTCTTT.

V and J are TRBV4-1 and TRBJ1-2, with 11 bases matching TRBD1. The CDR3 runs to 13 residues. The trim removed 3 bases at V and 7 bases at J, leaving 1 base unmatched. CDR1 MGHRA and CDR2 YSYEKL come from the germline V gene. In nucleotides, the CDR3 is TGCGCCAGCAGCCAGGGACAGGGGGTTGGCTACACCTTC. It specifies CASSQGQGVGYTF.

The chain carries TRBV6-1 and TRBJ1-6; D gene uncertain. The CDR3 runs to 13 residues. Trimming removed 7 bases at V and 8 bases at J, with 12 bases between. Germline V CDR1 and CDR2: MNHNS, SASEGT. The DNA of the CDR3 is TGTGCCAGCAAGGGTATTAGGGATTCACCCCTCCACTTT. It yields the protein CASKGIRDSPLHF.

The J gene is TRBJ1-2, the V gene TRBV5-4; unclear D gene. The CDR3 covers 15 residues. Germline V gene sequence: CDR1 SGHNT, CDR2 YYREEE (reference sequence). Deletions cut 0 bases from V and 6 bases from J, with 15 bases between. The CDR3 nucleotides are TGTGCCAGCAGCTTGGCCACGTTCCTTGGGGATGGCTACACCTTC. It translates to CASSLATFLGDGYTF.

This clone came up a few times. The chain couples TRBV15 to TRBJ2-1; possibly TRBD2 for D (5 bases). Between the trimmed V and J ends, which lost 0 bases and 5 bases, there was a span of 20 bases. Per germline, CDR1 LNHNV and CDR2 YYDKDF (reference sequence). The CDR3 has 18 residues. The CDR3 DNA follows: TGTGCCACCAGCAGAGATAAGACTTCTCTCTTGAGGGACAATGAGCAGTTCTTC. This encodes CATSRDKTSLLRDNEQFF.

The V and J genes are TRBV6-1 and TRBJ2-7; 10 bases align to TRBD2. Trimming removed 2 bases from V and 1 base from J; junction bases left unmatched: 2. The CDR3 has 15 residues. The germline gives CDR1 MNHNS, CDR2 SASEGT. CDR3 sequence (DNA): TGTGCCAGCAGTGAATGGACTAGCGGTTCCTACGAGCAGTACTTC. It specifies CASSEWTSGSYEQYF.

The chain recombines TRBV7-6 with TRBJ2-1; a weak D match, TRBD2 (5 bases). Trimming pared 5 bases from V and 10 bases from J, leaving 9 bases between. The CDR3 contains 11 residues. The V gene's germline CDR1 is SGHVS and CDR2 FNYEAQ. CDR3 nucleotides: TGTGCCAGCAGCCAGACGGGAGAGCAGTTCTTC. Its translation is CASSQTGEQFF. Combining the CDR3 with reference TRBV7-6 and TRBJ2-1 gives the whole variable domain GAGVSQSPRYKVTKRGQDVALRCDPISGHVSLYWYRQALGQGPEFLTYFNYEAQQDKSGLPNDRFSAERPEGSISTLTIQRTEQRDSAMYRCASSQTGEQFFGPGTRLTVL.